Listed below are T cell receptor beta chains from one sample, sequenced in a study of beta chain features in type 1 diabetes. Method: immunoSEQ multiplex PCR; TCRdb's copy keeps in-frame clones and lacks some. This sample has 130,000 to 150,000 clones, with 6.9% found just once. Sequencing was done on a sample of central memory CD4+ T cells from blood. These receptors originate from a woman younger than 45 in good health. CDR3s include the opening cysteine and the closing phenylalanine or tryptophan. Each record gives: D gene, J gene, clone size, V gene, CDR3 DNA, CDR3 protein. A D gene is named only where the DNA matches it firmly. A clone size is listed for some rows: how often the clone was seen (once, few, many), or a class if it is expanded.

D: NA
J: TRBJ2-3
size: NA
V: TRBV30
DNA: TGTGCCTGGAGTGCGGGACTCGACAACACAGATACGCAGTATTTT
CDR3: CAWSAGLDNTDTQYF

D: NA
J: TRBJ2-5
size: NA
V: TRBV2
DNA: TGTGCCAGCCAGACAGACCAAGAGACCCAGTACTTC
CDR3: CASQTDQETQYF

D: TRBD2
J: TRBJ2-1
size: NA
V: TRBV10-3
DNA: TGTGCCATCAGTGAGTCCTCTAGCGGACCCAATGAGCAGTTCTTC
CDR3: CAISESSSGPNEQFF

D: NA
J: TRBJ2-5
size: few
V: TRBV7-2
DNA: TGTGCCAGCAGCCCCGGCGTAGGGGTAGGGGAGACCCAGTACTTC
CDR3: CASSPGVGVGETQYF

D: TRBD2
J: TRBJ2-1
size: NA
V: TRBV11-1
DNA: TGTGCCAGCAGCCCACCCGGACTAGCCAATGAGCAGTTCTTC
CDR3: CASSPPGLANEQFF

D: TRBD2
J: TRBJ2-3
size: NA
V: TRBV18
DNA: TGTGCCAGCTCACCATTTAGCGGGAGGGAAGATACGCAGTATTTT
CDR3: CASSPFSGREDTQYF

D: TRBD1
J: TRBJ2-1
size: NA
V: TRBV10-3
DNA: TGTGCCATCAGTGACCGGGACAGAGGAAACAATGAGCAGTTCTTC
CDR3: CAISDRDRGNNEQFF

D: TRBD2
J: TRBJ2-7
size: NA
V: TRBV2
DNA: TGTGCCAGCAACAGGGGACTAGCGGGGGCTATCTCCTACGAGCAGTACTTC
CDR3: CASNRGLAGAISYEQYF

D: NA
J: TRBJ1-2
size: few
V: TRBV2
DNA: TGTGCCAGCAGTTTCTTCAGCGTCGGCTATGGCTACACCTTC
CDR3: CASSFFSVGYGYTF

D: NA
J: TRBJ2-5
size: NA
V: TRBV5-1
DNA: TGCGCCAGCAGCTTGGATAATGGCCCAGCCGGGGAGACCCAGTACTTC
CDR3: CASSLDNGPAGETQYF

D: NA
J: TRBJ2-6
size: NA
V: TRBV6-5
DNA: TGTGCCAGCAGTTACTCGAGAAGCTCTGGGGCCAACGTCCTGACTTTC
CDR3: CASSYSRSSGANVLTF

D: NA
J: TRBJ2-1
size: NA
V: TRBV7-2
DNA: TGTGCCAGCAGCTTACAGGAGTGGGGCGGACGAAATGAGCAGTTCTTC
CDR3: CASSLQEWGGRNEQFF

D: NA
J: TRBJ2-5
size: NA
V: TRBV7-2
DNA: TGTGCCAGCAGCCCCCACCGGAGAGGGAGCGGCGAGACCCAGTACTTC
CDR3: CASSPHRRGSGETQYF

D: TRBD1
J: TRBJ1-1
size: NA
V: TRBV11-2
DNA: TGTGCCAGCAGCACACCGGGACAGGGTCGCCCTGAAGCTTTCTTT
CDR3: CASSTPGQGRPEAFF

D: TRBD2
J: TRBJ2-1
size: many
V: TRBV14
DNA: TGTGCCAGCAGCCAGCCCAGGACTAGCGTTTACAATGAGCAGTTCTTC
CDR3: CASSQPRTSVYNEQFF

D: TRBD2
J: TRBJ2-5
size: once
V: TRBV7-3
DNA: TGTGCCAGCAGCTTATATCCGCCGGGACTAGCGGGAGAAGAGACCCAGTACTTC
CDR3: CASSLYPPGLAGEETQYF

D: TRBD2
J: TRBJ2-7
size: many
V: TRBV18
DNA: TGTGCCAGCTCACCCACGGGACTAGATGAGAACGAGCAGTACTTC
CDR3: CASSPTGLDENEQYF

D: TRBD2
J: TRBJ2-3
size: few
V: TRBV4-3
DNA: TGCGCCAGCAGCCAAGGACCGGGAGGACACAATACGCAGTATTTT
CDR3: CASSQGPGGHNTQYF

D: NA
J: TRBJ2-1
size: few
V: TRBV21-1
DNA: TGTGCCAGCAGCAAATTGGGGGGAGCCTCCTACAATGAGCAGTTCTTC
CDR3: CASSKLGGASYNEQFF

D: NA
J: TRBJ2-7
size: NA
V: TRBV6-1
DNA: TGTGCCAGCACCCCCCCCTACAGTTACGAGCAGTACTTC
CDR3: CASTPPYSYEQYF

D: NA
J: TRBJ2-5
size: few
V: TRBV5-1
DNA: TGCGCCAGCAGTCTACAGGTCGAAGAGACCCAGTACTTC
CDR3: CASSLQVEETQYF

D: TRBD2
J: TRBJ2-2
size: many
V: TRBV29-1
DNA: TGCAGCGCCCAACTAGCGGGAGGCTATGACGGGGAGCTGTTTTTT
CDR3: CSAQLAGGYDGELFF